This T cell receptor beta chain was sequenced in a study of CD8 T cells in ankylosing spondylitis. Study-wide results and caveats: Some motif variants had been reported before (in reactive arthritis synovial fluid and blood). Those disease-linked clones were CD8+; they were also relatively rare in peripheral blood.

This clonotype was seen many times. Its antigen remains unknown. One entry per CDR3 protein, called by TCRdb with MiXCR from the 5' RACE reads. The data show 150,000 to 200,000 distinct CDR3 sequences, around 10% seen once. CDR3 size: 15 residues. Germline V gene sequence: CDR1 DFQATT, CDR2 SNEGSKA (reference sequence). The trim removed 0 bases at V and 5 bases at J, leaving 5 bases unmatched. This TCR came from a male donor with ankylosing spondylitis or in good health (not recorded which). The sequenced sample consisted of blood, either unsorted or a sorted T cell fraction (not recorded which). The chain employs TRBV20-1 and TRBJ2-5; 11 nucleotides agree with TRBD2. CDR3 DNA: TGCAGTGCTAGAGACACTAGCGGGAGTTTTGAGACCCAGTACTTC. Amino acids: CSARDTSGSFETQYF.